The source of this TCR beta chain is a study of identical twins. Study-wide points: Some out-of-frame alpha sequences were shared by twins, and these showed excess low generation probability. Insertion counts were lower in abundant cord blood beta clonotypes, a trend that memory repertoires did not show. Findings came from cross-sectional statistics, without long-term follow-up of donors.

In the case of this clonotype: Antigen unknown.

Template switching, a step in the protocol, added a universal primer site, and cDNA carried unique molecular identifiers. Via MiXCR, TCRdb re-called the 5' RACE reads, giving one row per CDR3 protein. The sample holds 1.5 million to 2 million distinct CDR3 sequences, roughly 35% seen once. This TCR was sampled from a newborn girl in good health. The sequenced sample consisted of cord blood.

DNA of the CDR3: TGTGCCAGCAGCGTTCTGGTCGGGGAGCTGTTTTTT. As protein: CASSVLVGELFF. The chain joins TRBV3-1 to TRBJ2-2; D gene uncertain. In germline, CDR1 is LGHDT, CDR2 YNNKEL (reference sequence). This CDR3 comprises 12 residues. Trimming removed 5 bases from V and 7 bases from J, with 8 bases in between.